Presented here are 27 T cell receptor beta chains from one specimen sequenced in a study of T cells in Graves' hyperthyroidism and ophthalmopathy. RNA transcripts served as the template for amplifying TCR beta CDR3 regions. The primer set for the first-round RT-PCR of the TCR CDR3 was HTBI. A single record per CDR3 protein comes from TCRdb applying MiXCR to the multiplex PCR reads. The table records a few hundred thousand distinct CDR3 sequences, around 42% of them present only once. The sample comprised peripheral blood or thyroid tissue (not recorded which). These TCRs come from a woman younger than 35 with Graves' hyperthyroidism.

This clonotype was recorded many times. The rearrangement uses TRBV20-1 and TRBJ2-5; D is unresolved. The CDR3 has 13 amino acids. The germline CDR1 and CDR2 sequences are DFQATT and SNEGSKA (reference sequence). V lost 3 bases, J lost 2 bases, and 10 bases lay in between. Written as DNA, the CDR3 is TGCAGTGCTAGGTGGGCAGGACAAGAGACCCAGTACTTC. As protein: CSARWAGQETQYF.

This clonotype was picked up many times. The rearrangement uses TRBV12-3 or TRBV12-4 and TRBJ1-2; D is perhaps TRBD1 (5 bases). Trimming stripped 8 bases from V and 1 base from J, with 17 bases between. The CDR3 covers 15 residues. The CDR3 DNA sequence: TGTGCCAGCGTTAAAACCAGACAGCTTAACTATGGCTACACCTTC. It yields the protein CASVKTRQLNYGYTF.

This clonotype appeared many times. The rearrangement uses TRBV6-5 and TRBJ2-5; D possibly corresponds to TRBD1 (5 bases). The V end was cut by 2 bases, the J end by 5 bases, with 15 bases between. Germline CDR1 and CDR2: MNHEY and SVGAGI. This CDR3 has 15 amino acids. This CDR3 reads CASSYLAGSTETQYF. In DNA, the CDR3 is TGTGCCAGCAGTTACCTGGCAGGGTCGACGGAGACCCAGTACTTC.

The chain has TRBV15 and TRBJ2-5; D gene ambiguous. Germline lookup yields CDR1 LNHNV and CDR2 YYDKDF (reference sequence). The CDR3 has 16 residues. V gave up 3 bases and J gave up 5 bases, with 19 bases separating them. CDR3 nucleotide sequence: TGTGCCACCAGCAGTTCCTTGGTCGGAGCGTTGGAGACCCAGTACTTC. Amino acid sequence: CATSSSLVGALETQYF.

This clonotype occurred many times. This chain connects TRBV5-1 to TRBJ1-5; TRBD1 aligns across 8 bases. From germline, CDR1 is SGHRS and CDR2 YFSETQ. The length of the CDR3 is 15 residues. Trimming removed 1 base from V and 3 bases from J; junction bases left unmatched: 3. CDR3 protein: CASSLWTGSNQPQHF. CDR3 nucleotide sequence: TGCGCCAGCAGCTTGTGGACAGGGTCCAATCAGCCCCAGCATTTT.

As regards this clonotype: Germline and junction disagree at one end, which may indicate a read error. The rearrangement joins TRBV11-3 to TRBJ2-2, with a possible D match to TRBD2 (7 bases). Germline CDR1 reads SGHNT; CDR2 reads YENEEA. The CDR3 totals 15 residues. This chain's CDR3 is CASSFGRGDTGELSF. Here the CDR3 DNA reads TGTGCCAGCAGCTTTGGGAGGGGGGACACCGGGGAGCTGTCTTTT.

The V call is TRBV30, the J call TRBJ1-5; 7 positions agree with TRBD1. The length of the CDR3 is 14 residues. With V trimmed by 2 bases and J by 6 bases, 7 bases remained unmatched. Looked up from germline, CDR1 is GTSNPN and CDR2 is SVGIG (reference sequence). The CDR3 DNA is TGTGCCTGGAGTCCACAGGGGATCCTTCAGCCCCAGCATTTT. Translating gives CAWSPQGILQPQHF.

This clonotype was counted only a few times. The rearrangement uses TRBV30 and TRBJ1-4, with 7 bases fitting TRBD1. Looked up from germline, CDR1 is GTSNPN and CDR2 is SVGIG (reference sequence). The CDR3 has 12 residues. V was clipped by 5 bases and J by 8 bases; unmatched bases: 5. DNA of the CDR3: TGTGCCTGGTCACAGGGGCAGGAAAAACTGTTTTTT. It encodes CAWSQGQEKLFF.

The chain has TRBV7-2 and TRBJ1-2; no firm D call. Germline V gene sequence: CDR1 SGHTA, CDR2 FQGNSA. Trimming left V 1 base short and J 6 bases short, with 18 bases between. The CDR3 sequence is 16 residues long. The CDR3 loop reads CASSLVRTSLTHGYTF. The CDR3 region has the DNA TGTGCCAGCAGCTTAGTCCGGACCTCCCTTACTCATGGCTACACCTTC.

In this sample, this clonotype turned up many times. J is TRBJ1-4 and V is TRBV19, with D unclear. The germline CDR1 and CDR2 sequences are LNHDA and SQIVND (reference sequence). The CDR3 is 15 amino acids. V was trimmed by 3 bases and J by 7 bases, leaving 15 bases between them. CDR3 nucleotide sequence: TGTGCCAGTAGTATCCTCGGAGCCCCGGGTGAAAAACTGTTTTTT. As protein: CASSILGAPGEKLFF.

With regard to this clonotype: A much larger clone lies one base from this, so it may be a read error. A read error is likely, as this CDR3 ends without the conserved phenylalanine or tryptophan. This sequence joins TRBV3-1 and TRBJ1-6; D is unresolved. Trimming shortened V by 0 bases and J by 10 bases, and 10 bases separated the two germline ends. Germline V gene data show CDR1 as LGHDT and CDR2 as YNNKEL (reference sequence). The CDR3 spans 14 residues. The CDR3 region has the DNA TGTGCCAGCAGCCAAGAACAAGGTGGGTCACCCCTCCACCTT. Encoded protein: CASSQEQGGSPLHL.

The chain couples TRBV24-1 to TRBJ2-1, with a weak D call TRBD2 (6 bases). Trimming shortened V by 5 bases and J by 5 bases, and 9 bases separated the two germline ends. Per the germline V gene, CDR1 is KGHDR and CDR2 is SFDVKD. The CDR3 covers 13 residues. CDR3 sequence: CATSAGSNNEQFF. DNA of the CDR3: TGTGCCACCAGTGCCGGGAGTAACAATGAGCAGTTCTTC.

This chain links TRBV2 with TRBJ2-3, with D unresolved. This CDR3 is 12 amino acids long. Trimming took off 3 bases at V and 2 bases at J, with 3 bases between the two ends. Germline V gene sequence: CDR1 SNHLY, CDR2 FYNNEI. CDR3 amino acids: CASSDNTDTQYF. CDR3 sequence (DNA): TGTGCCAGCAGTGACAACACAGATACGCAGTATTTT.

About this clonotype: This may stem from a read error, because a much larger clone lies one nucleotide away. The chain has TRBV24-1 and TRBJ1-2, with 9 bases lining up with TRBD1. From germline, CDR1 is KGHDR and CDR2 SFDVKD. The CDR3 runs 14 residues. Trimming at V came to 6 bases and at J to 9 bases, leaving 10 bases not matched to a gene. The CDR3 bases are TGTGCCACCAGTACCTCGGGGACAGGGATCAGCTACACCTTC. Protein: CATSTSGTGISYTF.

In this sample, this clonotype turned up many times. This CDR3 is CATSREKDYGYTF. Here the CDR3 DNA reads TGTGCCACCAGCAGAGAAAAGGACTATGGCTACACCTTC. This sequence joins TRBV15 and TRBJ1-2; D is unresolved. The V end lost 0 bases, the J end lost 3 bases, and 5 bases lay between the germline ends. CDR1 and CDR2 (germline): LNHNV, YYDKDF (reference sequence). CDR3 length equals 13 residues.

The CDR3 loop is CASSVTGHSYQETQYF. CDR3 DNA sequence: TGTGCCAGCAGCGTGACGGGACATTCGTACCAAGAGACCCAGTACTTC. This rearrangement joins TRBV5-6 to TRBJ2-5; TRBD1 might be the D (6 bases). This CDR3 has 16 residues. Germline CDR1 reads SGHDT; CDR2 reads YYEEEE. V dropped 4 bases and J dropped 0 bases, with 16 bases sitting between them.

This clonotype was found many times. The CDR3 DNA sequence: TGCGCCAGCAGCCAAGATGGAACCGGGAGGAGCACTGAAGCTTTCTTT. Its translation: CASSQDGTGRSTEAFF. The chain couples TRBV4-1 to TRBJ1-1, with D unclear. Trimming stripped 0 bases from V and 4 bases from J, with 15 bases between. Per the germline V gene, CDR1 is MGHRA and CDR2 is YSYEKL. This CDR3 spans 16 amino acids.

This clonotype was recorded many times. The chain combines TRBV20-1 with TRBJ1-4; D is ambiguous. With 3 bases removed from V and 0 bases from J, the gap between germline ends came to 11 bases. This CDR3 spans 15 amino acids. From germline, CDR1 is DFQATT and CDR2 SNEGSKA (reference sequence). The CDR3, as DNA: TGCAGTGCTAGTTCTATCGGATCAACTAATGAAAAACTGTTTTTT. It codes for CSASSIGSTNEKLFF.

In this sample, this clonotype turned up many times. J is TRBJ1-1 and V is TRBV11-3; 7 positions agree with TRBD1. The CDR3 is 15 amino acids. V gave up 7 bases and J gave up 3 bases; unmatched junction bases: 11. Germline-derived CDR1 and CDR2 are SGHNT and YENEEA. DNA of the CDR3: TGTGCCAGCAACCGGAATTCAGGGGGAGACACTGAAGCTTTCTTT. Its translation is CASNRNSGGDTEAFF.

Points on this clonotype: This clone may be a read error of a much larger clone one base away. The chain employs TRBV10-1 and TRBJ1-2; 8 nucleotides line up with TRBD1. Per germline, CDR1 WNHNN and CDR2 SYGVQD (reference sequence). There are 14 residues in the CDR3. The junction had 13 bases not matched to a gene; V was cut back by 6 bases and J by 10 bases. CDR3 sequence: CASSGTDRETDYTF. Here the CDR3 DNA reads TGCGCCAGCAGCGGGACGGACAGGGAAACTGACTACACCTTC.

The genes are TRBV19 and TRBJ1-3, with D possibly being TRBD1 (6 bases). The CDR3 has 14 residues. With 5 bases removed from V and 7 bases from J, the gap between germline ends came to 15 bases. Per the germline V gene, CDR1 is LNHDA and CDR2 is SQIVND (reference sequence). CDR3 DNA: TGTGCCAGTAGTCCCTCTGGGGGCGGGAACACCATATATTTT. Translated: CASSPSGGGNTIYF.

This clonotype was counted many times. J is TRBJ1-1 and V is TRBV19; D gene uncertain. The CDR3 runs 14 residues. The V end lost 3 bases, the J end lost 1 base, and 9 bases lay between the germline ends. CDR1 and CDR2 from the germline V gene are LNHDA and SQIVND (reference sequence). The CDR3 bases are TGTGCCAGTAGTATCCCTGGTCGGAACACTGAAGCTTTCTTT. It translates to CASSIPGRNTEAFF.

This clonotype has more than one count but fewer than ten. This chain connects TRBV5-1 to TRBJ2-5, with TRBD1 identical over 7 bases. Trimming removed 3 bases from V and 5 bases from J; junction bases left unmatched: 16. CDR1 is SGHRS and CDR2 is YFSETQ in the germline V gene. This CDR3 has 17 residues. The CDR3 bases are TGCGCCAGCAGCTACTTGCAGTCCGGGACAGCGGTTGAGACCCAGTACTTC. Protein: CASSYLQSGTAVETQYF.

Ten or more counts support this clonotype. The chain has TRBV19 and TRBJ1-4; D might be TRBD1 (5 bases). This CDR3 comprises 14 residues. Germline-derived CDR1 and CDR2 are LNHDA and SQIVND (reference sequence). With 3 bases removed from V and 8 bases from J, the gap between germline ends came to 13 bases. The CDR3 here is CASSIDSVREKLFF. Here the CDR3 DNA reads TGTGCCAGTAGTATTGACAGCGTGAGGGAAAAACTGTTTTTT.

This clonotype was observed many times. The chain carries TRBV6-2 or TRBV6-3 and TRBJ1-6; D is possibly TRBD1 (5 bases). The CDR3 is 14 residues long. CDR1 is MNHEY, CDR2 SVGEGT, per germline. V was pared by 6 bases and J by 10 bases, with 16 bases between. This CDR3 reads CASSPGHFGSPLHF. The CDR3 DNA reads as TGTGCCAGCAGCCCCGGACATTTCGGATCACCCCTCCACTTT.

This clonotype was counted ten times or more. The chain employs TRBV5-1 and TRBJ2-5, with 7 bases lining up with TRBD1. V was clipped by 0 bases and J by 5 bases; unmatched bases: 7. The germline V gene has CDR1 SGHRS and CDR2 YFSETQ. The CDR3 is 15 amino acids. The CDR3 DNA reads TGCGCCAGCAGCTTGGAAGCGACAGGGATGGAGACCCAGTACTTC. Its protein is CASSLEATGMETQYF.

A single count supports this clonotype. CDR3 nucleotide sequence: TGTGCCAGCAGCGTAGGGGACAGAAACAATGAGCAGTTCTTC. Amino acid sequence: CASSVGDRNNEQFF. This chain uses TRBV9 with TRBJ2-7; 7 bases match TRBD1. The tail of the sequence fits TRBJ2-1 better, so the J call may be wrong. CDR3 size: 14 residues. Per germline, CDR1 SGDLS and CDR2 YYNGEE.